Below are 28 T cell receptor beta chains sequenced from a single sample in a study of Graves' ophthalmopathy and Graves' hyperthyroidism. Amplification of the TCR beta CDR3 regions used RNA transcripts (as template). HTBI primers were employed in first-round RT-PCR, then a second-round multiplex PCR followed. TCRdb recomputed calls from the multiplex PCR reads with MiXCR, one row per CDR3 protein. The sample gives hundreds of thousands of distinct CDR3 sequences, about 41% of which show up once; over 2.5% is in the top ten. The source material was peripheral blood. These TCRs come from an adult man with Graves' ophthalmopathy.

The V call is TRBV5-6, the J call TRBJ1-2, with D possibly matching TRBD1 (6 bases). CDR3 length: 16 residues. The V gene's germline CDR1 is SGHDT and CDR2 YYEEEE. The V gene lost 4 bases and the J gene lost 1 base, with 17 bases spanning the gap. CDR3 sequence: CASSQELRGVNYGYTF. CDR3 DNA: TGTGCCAGCAGCCAAGAACTCAGGGGCGTTAACTATGGCTACACCTTC.

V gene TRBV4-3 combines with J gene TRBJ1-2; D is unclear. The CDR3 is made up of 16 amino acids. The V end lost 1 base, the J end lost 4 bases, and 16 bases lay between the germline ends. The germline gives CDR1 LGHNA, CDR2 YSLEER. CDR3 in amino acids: CASSQVPNSGVYGYTF. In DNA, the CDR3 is TGCGCCAGCAGCCAAGTCCCCAATAGCGGGGTCTATGGCTACACCTTC.

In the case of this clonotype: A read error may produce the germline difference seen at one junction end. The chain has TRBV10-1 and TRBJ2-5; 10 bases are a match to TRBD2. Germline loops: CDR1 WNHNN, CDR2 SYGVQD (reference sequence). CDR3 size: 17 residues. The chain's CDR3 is CASSLGTSGTTQETQYF. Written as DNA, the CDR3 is TGTGCCAGCAGCTTAGGTACTAGCGGGACTACACAAGAGACCCAGTACTTC.

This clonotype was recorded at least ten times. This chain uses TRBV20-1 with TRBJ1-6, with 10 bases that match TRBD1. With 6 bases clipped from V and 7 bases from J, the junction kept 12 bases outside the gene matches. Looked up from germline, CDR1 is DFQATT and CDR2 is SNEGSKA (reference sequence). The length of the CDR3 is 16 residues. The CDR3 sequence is CSASRAGQGRNSPLHF. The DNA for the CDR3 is TGCAGTGCCAGTAGGGCGGGACAGGGGCGGAATTCACCCCTCCACTTT.

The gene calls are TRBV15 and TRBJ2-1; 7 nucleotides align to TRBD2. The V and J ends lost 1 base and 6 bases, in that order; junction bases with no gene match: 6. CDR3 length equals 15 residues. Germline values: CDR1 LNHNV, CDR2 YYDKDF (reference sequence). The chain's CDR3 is CATSRGHGTINEQFF. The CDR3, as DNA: TGTGCCACCAGCAGAGGCCACGGGACTATCAATGAGCAGTTCTTC.

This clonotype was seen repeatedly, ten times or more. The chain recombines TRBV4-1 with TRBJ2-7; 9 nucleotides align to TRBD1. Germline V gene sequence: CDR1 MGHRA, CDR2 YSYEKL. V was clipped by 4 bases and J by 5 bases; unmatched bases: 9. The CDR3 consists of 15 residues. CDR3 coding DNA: TGCGCCAGCAGCCTCCGGGACAGGGTGGGTGACGAGCAGTACTTC. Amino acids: CASSLRDRVGDEQYF.

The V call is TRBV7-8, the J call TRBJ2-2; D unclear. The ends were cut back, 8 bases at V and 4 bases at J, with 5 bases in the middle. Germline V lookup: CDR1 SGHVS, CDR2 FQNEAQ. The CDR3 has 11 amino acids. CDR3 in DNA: TGTGCCAGCGGCCTCACCGGGGAGCTGTTTTTT. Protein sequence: CASGLTGELFF.

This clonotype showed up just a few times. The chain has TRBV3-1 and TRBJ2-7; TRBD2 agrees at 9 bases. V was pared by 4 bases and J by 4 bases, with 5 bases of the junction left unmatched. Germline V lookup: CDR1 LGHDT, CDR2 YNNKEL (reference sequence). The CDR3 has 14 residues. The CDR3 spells CASSRSGGSYEQYF. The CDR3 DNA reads TGTGCCAGCAGCCGAAGCGGGGGGTCATACGAGCAGTACTTC.

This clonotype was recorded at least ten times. CDR3 nucleotide sequence: TGTGCCAGTAGTATCGTGCCGGGGCGGGAAGCTTTCTTT. It yields the protein CASSIVPGREAFF. This chain uses TRBV19 with TRBJ1-1; a possible D gene is TRBD1 (5 bases). This CDR3 spans 13 amino acids. V was clipped by 3 bases and J by 8 bases, with 13 bases between them. The germline CDR1 and CDR2 sequences are LNHDA and SQIVND (reference sequence).

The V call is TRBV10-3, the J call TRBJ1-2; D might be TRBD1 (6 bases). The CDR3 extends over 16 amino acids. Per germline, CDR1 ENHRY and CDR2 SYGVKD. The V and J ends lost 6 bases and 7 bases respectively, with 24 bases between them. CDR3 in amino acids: CAISRRAWQGRGGYTF. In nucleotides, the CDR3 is TGTGCCATCAGCCGCCGTGCTTGGCAGGGGAGAGGTGGCTACACCTTC.

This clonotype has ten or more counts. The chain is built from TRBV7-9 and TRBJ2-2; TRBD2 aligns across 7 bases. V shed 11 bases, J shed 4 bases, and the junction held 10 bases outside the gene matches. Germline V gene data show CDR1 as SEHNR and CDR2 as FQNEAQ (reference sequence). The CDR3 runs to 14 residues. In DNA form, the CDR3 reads TGTGCCTGGCCGGGCGGGAGCGGCACCGGGGAGCTGTTTTTT. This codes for CAWPGGSGTGELFF.

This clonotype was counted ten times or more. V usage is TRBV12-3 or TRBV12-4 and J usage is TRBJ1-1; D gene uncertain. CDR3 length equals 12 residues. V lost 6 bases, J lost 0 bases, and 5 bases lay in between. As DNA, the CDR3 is TGTGCCAGCAGAGACTTGAACACTGAAGCTTTCTTT. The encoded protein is CASRDLNTEAFF.

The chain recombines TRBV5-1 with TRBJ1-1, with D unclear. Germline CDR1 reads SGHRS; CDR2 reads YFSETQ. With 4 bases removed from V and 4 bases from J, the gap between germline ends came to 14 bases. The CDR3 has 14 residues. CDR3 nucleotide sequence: TGCGCCAGCAGCCCCCAGACCCTGAGCACTGAAGCTTTCTTT. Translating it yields CASSPQTLSTEAFF.

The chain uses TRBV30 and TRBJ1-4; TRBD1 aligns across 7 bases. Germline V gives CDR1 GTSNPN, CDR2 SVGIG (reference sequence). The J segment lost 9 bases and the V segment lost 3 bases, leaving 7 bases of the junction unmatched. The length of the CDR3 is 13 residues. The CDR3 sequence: CAWSATGSQKLFF. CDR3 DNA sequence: TGTGCCTGGAGCGCGACAGGGTCCCAAAAACTGTTTTTT. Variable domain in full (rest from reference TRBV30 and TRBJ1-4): SQTIHQWPATLVQPVGSPLSLECTVEGTSNPNLYWYRQAAGRGLQLLFYSVGIGQISSEVPQNLSASRPQDRQFILSSKKLLLSDSGFYLCAWSATGSQKLFFGSGTQLSVL.

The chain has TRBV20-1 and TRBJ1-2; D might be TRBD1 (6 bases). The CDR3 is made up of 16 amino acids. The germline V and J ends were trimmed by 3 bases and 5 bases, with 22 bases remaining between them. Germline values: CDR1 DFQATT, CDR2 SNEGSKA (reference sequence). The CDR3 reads CSARGRAGQRGYGYTF. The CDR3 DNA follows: TGCAGTGCTAGGGGCCGGGCAGGCCAAAGGGGGTATGGCTACACCTTC.

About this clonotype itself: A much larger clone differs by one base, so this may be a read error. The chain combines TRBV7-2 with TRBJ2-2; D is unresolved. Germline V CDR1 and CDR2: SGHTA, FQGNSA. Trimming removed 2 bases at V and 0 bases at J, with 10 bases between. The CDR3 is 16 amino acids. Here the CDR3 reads CASSLTDGPNTGELFF. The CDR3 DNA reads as TGTGCCAGCAGCTTAACAGACGGGCCGAACACCGGGGAGCTGTTTTTT. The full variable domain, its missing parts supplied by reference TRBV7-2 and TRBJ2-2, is GAGVSQSPSNKVTEKGKDVELRCDPISGHTALYWYRQSLGQGLEFLIYFQGNSAPDKSGLPSDRFSAERTGGSVSTLTIQRTQQEDSAVYLCASSLTDGPNTGELFFGEGSRLTVL.

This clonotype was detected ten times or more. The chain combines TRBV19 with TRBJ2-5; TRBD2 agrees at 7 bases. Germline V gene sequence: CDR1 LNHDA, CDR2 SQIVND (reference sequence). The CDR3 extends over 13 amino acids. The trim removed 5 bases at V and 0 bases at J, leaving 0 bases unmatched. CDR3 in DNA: TGTGCCAGTAGTGGGACTAACCAAGAGACCCAGTACTTC. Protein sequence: CASSGTNQETQYF.

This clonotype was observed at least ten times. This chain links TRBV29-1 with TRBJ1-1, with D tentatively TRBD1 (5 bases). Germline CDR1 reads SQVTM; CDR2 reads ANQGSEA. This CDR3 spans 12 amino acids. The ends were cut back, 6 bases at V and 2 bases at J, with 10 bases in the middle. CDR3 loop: CSVPGANTEAFF. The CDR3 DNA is TGCAGCGTGCCCGGGGCCAACACTGAAGCTTTCTTT.

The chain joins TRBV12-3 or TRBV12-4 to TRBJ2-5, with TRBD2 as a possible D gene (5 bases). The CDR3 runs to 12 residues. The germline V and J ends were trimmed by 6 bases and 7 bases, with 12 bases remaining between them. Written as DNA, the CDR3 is TGTGCCAGCAGCCTCCTCGGGGTGACCCAGTACTTC. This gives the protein CASSLLGVTQYF.

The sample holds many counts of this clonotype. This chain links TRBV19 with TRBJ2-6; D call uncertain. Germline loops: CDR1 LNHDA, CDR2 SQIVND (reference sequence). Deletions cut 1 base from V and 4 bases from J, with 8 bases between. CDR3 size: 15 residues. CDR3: CASSIATAGANVLTF. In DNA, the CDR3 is TGTGCCAGTAGTATAGCTACAGCCGGGGCCAACGTCCTGACTTTC.

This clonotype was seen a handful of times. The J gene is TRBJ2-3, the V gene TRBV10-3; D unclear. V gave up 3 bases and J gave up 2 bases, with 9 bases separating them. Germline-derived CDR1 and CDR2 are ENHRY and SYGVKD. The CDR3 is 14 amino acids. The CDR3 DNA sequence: TGTGCCATCAGTGATGGTACAAACACAGATACGCAGTATTTT. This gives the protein CAISDGTNTDTQYF.

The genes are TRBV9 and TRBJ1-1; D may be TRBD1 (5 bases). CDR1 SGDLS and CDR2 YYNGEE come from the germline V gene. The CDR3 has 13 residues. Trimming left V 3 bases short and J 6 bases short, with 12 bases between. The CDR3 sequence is CASSAPGKPEAFF. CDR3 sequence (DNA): TGTGCCAGCAGCGCCCCAGGGAAACCTGAAGCTTTCTTT.

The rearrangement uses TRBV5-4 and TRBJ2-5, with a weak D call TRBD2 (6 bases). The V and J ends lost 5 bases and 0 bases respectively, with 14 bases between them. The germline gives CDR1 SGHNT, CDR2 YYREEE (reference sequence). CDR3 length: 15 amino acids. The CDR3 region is CASSRGAGYQETQYF. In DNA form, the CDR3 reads TGTGCCAGCAGTCGTGGGGCGGGGTACCAAGAGACCCAGTACTTC.

CDR3 DNA sequence: TGTGCCAGCAGCTTAGCATCGGGGGACTTCTGGACAGAGACCCAGTACTTC. Protein sequence: CASSLASGDFWTETQYF. J is TRBJ2-5 and V is TRBV7-2; TRBD2 is a possible D gene (6 bases). The germline CDR1 and CDR2 sequences are SGHTA and FQGNSA. CDR3 length: 17 residues. V was clipped by 0 bases and J by 4 bases, with 18 bases between them.

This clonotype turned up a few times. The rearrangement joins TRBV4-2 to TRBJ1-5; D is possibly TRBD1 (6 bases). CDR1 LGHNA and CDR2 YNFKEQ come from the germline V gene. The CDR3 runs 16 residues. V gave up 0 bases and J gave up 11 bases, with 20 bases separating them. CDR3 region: CASSQDSSWTVFAQHF. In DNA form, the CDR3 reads TGTGCCAGCAGCCAAGATAGCTCGTGGACAGTCTTTGCCCAGCATTTT.

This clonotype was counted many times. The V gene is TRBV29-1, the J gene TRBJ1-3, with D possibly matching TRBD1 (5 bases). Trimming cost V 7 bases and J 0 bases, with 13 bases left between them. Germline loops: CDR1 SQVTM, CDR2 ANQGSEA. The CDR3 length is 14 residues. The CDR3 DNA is TGCAGCGCGGGAACAGGTTTCTCTGGAAACACCATATATTTT. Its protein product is CSAGTGFSGNTIYF.

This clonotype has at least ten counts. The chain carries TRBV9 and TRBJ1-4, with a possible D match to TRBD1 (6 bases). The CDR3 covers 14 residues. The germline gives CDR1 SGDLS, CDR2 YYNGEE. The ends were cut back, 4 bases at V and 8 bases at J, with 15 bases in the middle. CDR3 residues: CASSPPGEGEKLFF. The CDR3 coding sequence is TGTGCCAGCAGCCCCCCAGGGGAGGGCGAAAAACTGTTTTTT.

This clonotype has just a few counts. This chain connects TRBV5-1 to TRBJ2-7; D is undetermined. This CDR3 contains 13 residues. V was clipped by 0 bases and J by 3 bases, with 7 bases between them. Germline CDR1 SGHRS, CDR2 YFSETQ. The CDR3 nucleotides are TGCGCCAGCAGCTTGGAGTACGGCTACGAGCAGTACTTC. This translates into CASSLEYGYEQYF.